The present entry profiles one T cell receptor beta chain with its context. The antigen is undetermined. This specimen belongs to a study of shared clonotypes between healthy human individuals. Study-wide results and limits: A generally larger estimated richness was seen in naive subsets than in memory subsets.

TCRdb's copy holds only in-frame clones and misses some; the assay was immunoSEQ multiplex PCR. The repertoire has 2 million to 3 million clones, more than 80% of them found once; the top ten carry 0.14%. The CDR3 length is 13 residues. V was cut by 0 bases and J by 7 bases, with 10 bases left in between. Per germline, CDR1 SGHNT and CDR2 YYREEE (reference sequence). Sequences were obtained from naive CD4+ T cells sorted from blood. Regarding subset: CD45RA+ positively selected. The genes are TRBV5-4 and TRBJ1-1; no clear D gene. This receptor was taken from a man aged 18 to 35 in good health. In DNA form, the CDR3 reads TGTGCCAGCAGCTTGGGGACGGCACGTGAAGCTTTCTTT. Its protein product is CASSLGTAREAFF.